Below, 3 T cell receptor beta chains from the same sample are listed, as sequenced in a study of T cell changes during pregnancy in multiple sclerosis. Some clones are missing from TCRdb's copy, which holds only in-frame ones; the method was immunoSEQ multiplex PCR. The sample holds over 80,000 clones, 90% seen once. Sequencing used peripheral blood, obtained in the second trimester of pregnancy. These receptors were collected from a female donor in good health, enrolled as a control in a pregnancy study.

The J gene is TRBJ2-7, the V gene TRBV6-6, with D possibly being TRBD1 (6 bases). The CDR3 runs 13 residues. Germline V gene data show CDR1 as MNHNY and CDR2 as SVGAGI (reference sequence). V lost 4 bases and J lost 2, with 9 bases in between. As DNA, the CDR3 is TGTGCCAGCAGTTCGGACAGAGCCTACGAGCAGTACTTC. Protein: CASSSDRAYEQYF.

The V and J genes are TRBV9 and TRBJ2-1; D possibly corresponds to TRBD2 (5 bases). The CDR3 is 15 amino acids. V lost 4 bases to trimming and J lost 4 bases, with 15 bases between them. Looked up from germline, CDR1 is SGDLS and CDR2 is YYNGEE. CDR3 residues: CASSLNPSPYNEQFF. Here the CDR3 DNA reads TGTGCCAGCAGCCTTAACCCTAGCCCGTACAATGAGCAGTTCTTC.

The chain uses TRBV27 and TRBJ1-1; 9 nucleotides line up with TRBD1. Per the germline V gene, CDR1 is MNHEY and CDR2 is SMNVEV (reference sequence). The CDR3 is made up of 15 amino acids. V dropped 3 bases and J dropped 4; count of bases not matched to a gene: 6. The CDR3 region has the DNA TGTGCCAGCAGTTTGCAGGGACAGGGACGCACTGAAGCTTTCTTT. It yields the protein CASSLQGQGRTEAFF.